A single TCR beta chain is shown here with its context. This sample is part of a study of cytotoxic CD8 clonotypes in ibrutinib-treated CLL. Some clones are missing from TCRdb's copy, which holds only in-frame ones; the method was immunoSEQ multiplex PCR. Among fewer than 400,000 clones listed, 60% to 80% were seen once. V was cut by 5 bases and J by 8 bases, with 15 bases left in between. Germline V gene lookup returns CDR1 ENHRY and CDR2 SYGVKD. This CDR3 has 14 residues. This specimen was PBMCs, taken after 36 months of ibrutinib treatment. The sequence came from a human donor with chronic lymphocytic leukemia. The V gene is TRBV10-3, the J gene TRBJ2-2, with D unresolved. The CDR3 region has the DNA TGTGCCATCAGTCTCGCCCTAGGTGAAGGGGAGCTGTTTTTT. Protein sequence: CAISLALGEGELFF.